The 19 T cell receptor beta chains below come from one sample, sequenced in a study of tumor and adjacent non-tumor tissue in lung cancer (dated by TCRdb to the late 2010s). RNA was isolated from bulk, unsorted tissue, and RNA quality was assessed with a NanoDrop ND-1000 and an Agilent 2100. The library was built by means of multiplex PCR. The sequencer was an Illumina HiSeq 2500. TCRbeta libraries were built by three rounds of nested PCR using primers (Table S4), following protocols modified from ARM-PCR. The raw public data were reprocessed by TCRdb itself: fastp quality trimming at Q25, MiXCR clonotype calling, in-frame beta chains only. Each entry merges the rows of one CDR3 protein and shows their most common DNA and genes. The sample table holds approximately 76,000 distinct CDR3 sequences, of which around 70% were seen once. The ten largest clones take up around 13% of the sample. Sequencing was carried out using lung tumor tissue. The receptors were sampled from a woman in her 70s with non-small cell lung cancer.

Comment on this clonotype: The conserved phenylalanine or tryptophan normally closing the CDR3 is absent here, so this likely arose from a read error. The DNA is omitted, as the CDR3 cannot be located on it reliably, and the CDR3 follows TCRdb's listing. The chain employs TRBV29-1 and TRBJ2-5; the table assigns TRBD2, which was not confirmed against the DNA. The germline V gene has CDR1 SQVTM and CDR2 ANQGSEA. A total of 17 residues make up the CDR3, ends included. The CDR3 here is CSVDSWLAGGHQETQYL.

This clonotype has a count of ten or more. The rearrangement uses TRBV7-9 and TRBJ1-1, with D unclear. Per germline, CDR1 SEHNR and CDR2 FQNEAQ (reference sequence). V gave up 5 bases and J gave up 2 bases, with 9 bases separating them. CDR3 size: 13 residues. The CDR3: CASSPSLNTEAFF. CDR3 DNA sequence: TGTGCCAGCAGCCCCTCGCTAAACACTGAAGCTTTCTTT.

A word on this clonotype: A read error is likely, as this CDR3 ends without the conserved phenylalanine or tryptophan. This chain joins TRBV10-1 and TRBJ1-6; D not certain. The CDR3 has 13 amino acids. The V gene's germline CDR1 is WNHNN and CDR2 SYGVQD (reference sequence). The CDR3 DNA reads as TGCGCCAGTAGTGAGATCGGGAATTCACCCCTCCACTGT. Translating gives CASSEIGNSPLHC.

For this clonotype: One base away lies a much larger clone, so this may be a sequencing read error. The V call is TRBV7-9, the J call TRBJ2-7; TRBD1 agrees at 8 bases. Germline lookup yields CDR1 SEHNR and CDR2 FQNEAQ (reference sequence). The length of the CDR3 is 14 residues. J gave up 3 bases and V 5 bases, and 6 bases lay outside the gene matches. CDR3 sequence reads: CASSPSTGGYEQYF. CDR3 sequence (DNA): TGTGCCAGCAGCCCATCCACAGGGGGCTACGAGCAGTACTTC.

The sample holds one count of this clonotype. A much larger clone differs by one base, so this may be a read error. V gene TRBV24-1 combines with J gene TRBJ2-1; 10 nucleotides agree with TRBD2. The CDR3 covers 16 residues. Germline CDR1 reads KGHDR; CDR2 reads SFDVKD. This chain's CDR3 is CATSDPTAGGDNEQLF. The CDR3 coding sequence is TGTGCCACCAGTGATCCGACAGCGGGAGGGGACAATGAGCAGCTCTTC.

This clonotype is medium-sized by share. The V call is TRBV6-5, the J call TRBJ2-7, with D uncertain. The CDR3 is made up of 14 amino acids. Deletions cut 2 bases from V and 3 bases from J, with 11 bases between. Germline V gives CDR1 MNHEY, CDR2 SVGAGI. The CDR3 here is CASSYLGMNYEQYF. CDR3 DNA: TGTGCCAGCAGTTACCTCGGCATGAACTACGAGCAGTACTTC.

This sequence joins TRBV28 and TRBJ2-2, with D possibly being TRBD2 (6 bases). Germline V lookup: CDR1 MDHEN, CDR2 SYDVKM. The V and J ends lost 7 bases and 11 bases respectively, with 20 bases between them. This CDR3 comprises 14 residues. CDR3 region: CASTQGGNTRELFF. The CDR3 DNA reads TGTGCCAGCACGCAAGGAGGGAACACCAGAGAGCTGTTTTTT.

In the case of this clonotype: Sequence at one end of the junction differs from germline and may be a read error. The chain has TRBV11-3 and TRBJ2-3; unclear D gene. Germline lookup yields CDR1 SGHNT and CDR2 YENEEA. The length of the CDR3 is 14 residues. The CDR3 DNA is TGTGTCAGCAGCTTAGATGCCAGCACAGATACGCAGTATTTT. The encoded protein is CVSSLDASTDTQYF.

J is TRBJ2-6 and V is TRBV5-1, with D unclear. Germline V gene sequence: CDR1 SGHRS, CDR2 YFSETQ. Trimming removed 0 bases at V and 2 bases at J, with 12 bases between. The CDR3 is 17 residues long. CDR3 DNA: TGCGCCAGCAGCTTGGATGGAAGCAGTACTGGGGCCAACGTCCTGACTTTC. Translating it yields CASSLDGSSTGANVLTF.

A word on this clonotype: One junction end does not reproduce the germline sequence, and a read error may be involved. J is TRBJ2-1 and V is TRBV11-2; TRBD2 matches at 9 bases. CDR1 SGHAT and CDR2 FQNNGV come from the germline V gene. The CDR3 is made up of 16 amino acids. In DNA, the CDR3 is TGTGCCAGCAGCCTGACTAGCGGCAACTCCTACGATGAGCAGTTCTTC. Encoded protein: CASSLTSGNSYDEQFF.

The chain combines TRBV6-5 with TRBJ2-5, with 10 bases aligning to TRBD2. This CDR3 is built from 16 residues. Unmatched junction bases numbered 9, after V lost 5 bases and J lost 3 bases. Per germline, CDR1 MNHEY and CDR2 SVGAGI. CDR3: CASSHGLAASKETQYF. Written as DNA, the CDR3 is TGTGCCAGCAGTCACGGACTAGCGGCGTCCAAAGAGACCCAGTACTTC.

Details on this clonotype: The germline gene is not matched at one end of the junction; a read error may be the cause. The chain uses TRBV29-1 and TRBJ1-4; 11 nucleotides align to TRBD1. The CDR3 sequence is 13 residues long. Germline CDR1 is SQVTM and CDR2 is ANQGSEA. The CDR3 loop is CRVPGTGGEKLPF. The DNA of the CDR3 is TGCCGCGTCCCCGGGACAGGGGGTGAAAAACTGCCTTTT.

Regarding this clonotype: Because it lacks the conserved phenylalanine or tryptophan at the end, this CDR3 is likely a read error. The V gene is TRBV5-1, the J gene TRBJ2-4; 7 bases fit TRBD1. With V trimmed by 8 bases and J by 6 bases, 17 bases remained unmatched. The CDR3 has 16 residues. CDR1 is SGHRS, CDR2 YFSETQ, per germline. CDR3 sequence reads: CASTKGDRDSRNIQYI. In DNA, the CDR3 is TGCGCCAGTACCAAGGGAGACCGGGACAGCAGAAACATTCAGTACATC.

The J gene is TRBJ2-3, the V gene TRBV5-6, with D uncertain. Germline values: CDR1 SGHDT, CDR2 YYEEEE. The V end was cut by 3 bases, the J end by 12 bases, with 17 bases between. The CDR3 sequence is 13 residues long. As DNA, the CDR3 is TGTGCCAGCAGCTATGGGAAGCAGAATATACAGTATTTT. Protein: CASSYGKQNIQYF.

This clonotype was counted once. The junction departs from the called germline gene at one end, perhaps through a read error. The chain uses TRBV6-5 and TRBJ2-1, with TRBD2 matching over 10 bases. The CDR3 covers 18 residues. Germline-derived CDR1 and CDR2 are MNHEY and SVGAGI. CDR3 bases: TGTGCCAGTAGTTACCCGAGTACTAGCGGGGTTATTTACAACGAGCAGTTCTTC. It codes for CASSYPSTSGVIYNEQFF.

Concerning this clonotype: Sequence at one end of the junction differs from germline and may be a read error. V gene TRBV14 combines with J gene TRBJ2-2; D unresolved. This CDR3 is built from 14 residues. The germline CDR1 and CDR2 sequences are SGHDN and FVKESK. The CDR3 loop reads CDSSQDIVAGELFF. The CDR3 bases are TGTGACAGCAGCCAAGACATTGTGGCCGGGGAGCTGTTTTTT.

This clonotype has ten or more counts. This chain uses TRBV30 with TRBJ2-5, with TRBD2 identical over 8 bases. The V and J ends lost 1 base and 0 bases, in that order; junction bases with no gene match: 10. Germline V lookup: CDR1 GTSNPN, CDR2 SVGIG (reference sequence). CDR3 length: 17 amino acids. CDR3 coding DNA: TGTGCCTGGAGTGGGCTAGCGGGCCTGCAGGACCAAGAGACCCAGTACTTC. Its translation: CAWSGLAGLQDQETQYF.

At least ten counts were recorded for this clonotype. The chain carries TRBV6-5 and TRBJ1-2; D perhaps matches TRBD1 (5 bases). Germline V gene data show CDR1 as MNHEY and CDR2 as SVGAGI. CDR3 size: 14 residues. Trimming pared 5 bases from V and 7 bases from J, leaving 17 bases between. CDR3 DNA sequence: TGTGCCAGCAGTCGCCGGGACCTTGAGGGTGGCTACACCTTC. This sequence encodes CASSRRDLEGGYTF.

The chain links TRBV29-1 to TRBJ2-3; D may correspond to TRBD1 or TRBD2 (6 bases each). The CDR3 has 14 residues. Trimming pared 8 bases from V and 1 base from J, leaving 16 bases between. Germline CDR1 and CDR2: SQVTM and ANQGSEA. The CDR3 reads CSLGSRGGTDTQYF. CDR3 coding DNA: TGCAGCCTTGGGTCGAGGGGGGGCACAGATACGCAGTATTTT.